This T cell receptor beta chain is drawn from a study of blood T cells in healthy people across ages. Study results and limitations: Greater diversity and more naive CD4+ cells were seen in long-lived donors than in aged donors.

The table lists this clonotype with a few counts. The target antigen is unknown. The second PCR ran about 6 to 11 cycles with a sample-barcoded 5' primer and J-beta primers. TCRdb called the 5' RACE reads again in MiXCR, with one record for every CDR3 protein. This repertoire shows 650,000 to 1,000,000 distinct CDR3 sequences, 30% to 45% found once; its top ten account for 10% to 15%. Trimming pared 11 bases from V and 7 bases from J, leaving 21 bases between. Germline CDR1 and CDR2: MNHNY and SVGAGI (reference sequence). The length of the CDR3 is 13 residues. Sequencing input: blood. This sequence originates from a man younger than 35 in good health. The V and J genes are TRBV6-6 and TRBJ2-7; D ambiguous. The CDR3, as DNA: TGTGCCGGTGCTCGGGTCTCTGGCAATGAGCAGTACTTC. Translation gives CAGARVSGNEQYF.